The next 28 T cell receptor beta chains were all read from a single sample in a study of neoadjuvant anti-PD-1 for oral cavity cancer. The repertoire was sequenced with immunoSEQ multiplex PCR; TCRdb's copy has only in-frame clones and lacks some. The sample records some 11,000 clones, under 65% being singletons. Source: tumor tissue, taken before nivolumab (anti-PD-1) treatment. Receptors originate from a person aged 35 to 85 with oral cavity squamous cell carcinoma.

The chain uses TRBV6-6 and TRBJ1-5; 7 bases match TRBD1. V lost 6 bases to trimming and J lost 3 bases; unmatched junction nucleotides: 5. Germline V lookup: CDR1 MNHNY, CDR2 SVGAGI (reference sequence). The CDR3 contains 14 residues. The CDR3 nucleotides are TGTGCCAGCAGAAACAGGGGAGACAATCAGCCCCAGCATTTT. Amino acid sequence: CASRNRGDNQPQHF.

This clone was recorded a few times. The rearrangement links TRBV19 to TRBJ2-3, with D perhaps TRBD2 (6 bases). The germline V gene has CDR1 LNHDA and CDR2 SQIVND (reference sequence). The CDR3 runs 14 residues. V gave up 6 bases and J gave up 1 base, with 11 bases separating them. The CDR3 nucleotides read TGTGCCAGTAGCCTGATAGCGGGCACAGATACGCAGTATTTT. Protein product: CASSLIAGTDTQYF.

The chain links TRBV7-2 to TRBJ2-5; tentatively, D is TRBD1 (6 bases). The V end lost 4 bases, the J end lost 2 bases, and 17 bases lay between the germline ends. Germline CDR1 is SGHTA and CDR2 is FQGNSA. This CDR3 is 16 amino acids long. The CDR3: CASSSEGLTGQETQYF. The CDR3, as DNA: TGTGCCAGCAGCTCCGAGGGTCTGACAGGACAAGAGACCCAGTACTTC.

This rearrangement joins TRBV7-9 to TRBJ1-1, with 8 bases lining up with TRBD1. V shed 3 bases, J shed 10 bases, and the junction held 7 bases outside the gene matches. There are 13 residues in the CDR3. CDR1 is SEHNR, CDR2 FQNEAQ, per germline (reference sequence). The CDR3 bases are TGTGCCAGCAGCTTGCGCGACAGGGGCAGAGCTTTCTTT. Encoded protein: CASSLRDRGRAFF.

The J gene is TRBJ2-3, the V gene TRBV2; 14 positions agree with TRBD2. With 6 bases clipped from V and 5 bases from J, the junction kept 4 bases outside the gene matches. The CDR3 loop spans 15 amino acids. The germline gives CDR1 SNHLY, CDR2 FYNNEI. CDR3 in amino acids: CASRGTSGGRDTQYF. In DNA, the CDR3 is TGTGCCAGCAGGGGGACTAGCGGGGGTCGAGATACGCAGTATTTT.

This clone showed up just a few times. The chain uses TRBV30 and TRBJ2-1, with no clear D. Germline loops: CDR1 GTSNPN, CDR2 SVGIG (reference sequence). The CDR3 has 13 amino acids. V lost 3 bases and J lost 9, with 15 bases in between. CDR3 coding DNA: TGTGCCTGGAGGCCCTCGGCCGGCGGTGAGCAGTTCTTC. It encodes CAWRPSAGGEQFF.

This clone ranks as medium-sized. This chain links TRBV15 with TRBJ1-5, with 9 bases lining up with TRBD1. Germline assignment: CDR1 LNHNV and CDR2 YYDKDF (reference sequence). The CDR3 has 15 amino acids. The V gene end was trimmed by 3 bases and the J gene end by 7 bases; junction bases not matched to a gene: 7. The CDR3 DNA reads as TGTGCCACCAGCAGTCTCGGACAGGGGCAGCAGCCCCAGCATTTT. Translation: CATSSLGQGQQPQHF.

This clone was detected a few times. The chain carries TRBV2 and TRBJ2-7; the match to TRBD1 covers 9 bases. The CDR3 has 14 residues. The V gene end was trimmed by 5 bases and the J gene end by 7 bases; junction bases not matched to a gene: 9. CDR1 and CDR2 from the germline V gene are SNHLY and FYNNEI. CDR3 region: CASSLGQGFEEQYF. The CDR3, as DNA: TGTGCCAGCAGTCTGGGACAGGGCTTCGAAGAGCAGTACTTC.

This CDR3 is CASSLRVGAGAKNIQYF. The CDR3 nucleotides read TGTGCCAGCAGCTTGAGAGTGGGTGCGGGGGCCAAAAACATTCAGTACTTC. The gene calls are TRBV5-5 and TRBJ2-4, with a possible D match to TRBD2 (6 bases). The CDR3 has 17 residues. V was trimmed by 1 base and J by 1 base, leaving 15 bases between them. From germline, CDR1 is SGHKS and CDR2 YYEKEE (reference sequence). Full variable domain (remainder filled in from reference TRBV5-5 and TRBJ2-4): DAGVTQSPTHLIKTRGQQVTLRCSPISGHKSVSWYQQVLGQGPQFIFQYYEKEERGRGNFPDRFSARQFPNYSSELNVNALLLGDSALYLCASSLRVGAGAKNIQYFGAGTRLSVL.

The chain is built from TRBV15 and TRBJ2-1, with D perhaps matching TRBD1 or TRBD2 (5 bases each). V dropped 0 bases and J dropped 5 bases, with 17 bases sitting between them. This CDR3 has 17 amino acids. Looked up from germline, CDR1 is LNHNV and CDR2 is YYDKDF (reference sequence). Here the CDR3 reads CATSREGRSLGDNEQFF. CDR3 sequence (DNA): TGTGCCACCAGCAGAGAGGGTAGAAGCCTGGGGGACAATGAGCAGTTCTTC.

This clone was detected a few times. V gene TRBV6-5 combines with J gene TRBJ2-3, with TRBD2 identical over 8 bases. Germline CDR1 MNHEY, CDR2 SVGAGI. The CDR3 loop spans 16 amino acids. V was clipped by 0 bases and J by 4 bases; unmatched bases: 6. Here the CDR3 reads CASSYSSGEVADTQYF. For the CDR3, the DNA is TGTGCCAGCAGTTACTCTAGCGGGGAGGTAGCAGATACGCAGTATTTT.

This clone has more than one count but fewer than ten. The rearrangement joins TRBV6-1 to TRBJ2-1; TRBD1 might be the D (6 bases). The CDR3 contains 14 residues. The V end was cut by 10 bases, the J end by 0 bases, with 13 bases between. Per the germline V gene, CDR1 is MNHNS and CDR2 is SASEGT. Here the CDR3 reads CAIFRGSSYNEQFF. CDR3 nucleotide sequence: TGTGCCATATTCAGGGGTAGCTCCTACAATGAGCAGTTCTTC.

A few counts support this clone. V and J are TRBV30 and TRBJ1-2, with D uncertain. Looked up from germline, CDR1 is GTSNPN and CDR2 is SVGIG (reference sequence). The length of the CDR3 is 12 residues. The V and J ends lost 3 bases and 3 bases respectively, with 8 bases between them. CDR3 in amino acids: CAWRKGHYGYTF. The DNA for the CDR3 is TGTGCCTGGAGAAAGGGCCACTATGGCTACACCTTC.

In nucleotides, the CDR3 is TGTGCCAGCAGCCCTACGGGGGGGCTTGTCACCGGGGAGCTGTTTTTT. Translated: CASSPTGGLVTGELFF. This rearrangement joins TRBV7-8 to TRBJ2-2; 8 bases fit TRBD2. The ends lost 5 bases at V and 4 bases at J; junction bases unmatched: 9. The CDR3 has 16 residues. CDR1 and CDR2 from the germline V gene are SGHVS and FQNEAQ. Combining the CDR3 with reference TRBV7-8 and TRBJ2-2 gives the whole variable domain GAGVSQSPRYKVAKRGQDVALRCDPISGHVSLFWYQQALGQGPEFLTYFQNEAQLDKSGLPSDRFFAERPEGSVSTLKIQRTQQEDSAVYLCASSPTGGLVTGELFFGEGSRLTVL.

There are a few counts of this clone. The V gene is TRBV5-1, the J gene TRBJ1-1, with 8 bases that match TRBD1. J lost 5 bases, V lost 5 bases, and 8 bases had no gene match. Germline-derived CDR1 and CDR2 are SGHRS and YFSETQ. This CDR3 is 14 amino acids long. The CDR3 region is CASRLDRGGTEAFF. For the CDR3, the DNA is TGCGCCAGCAGGCTCGACAGGGGTGGAACTGAAGCTTTCTTT.

The V and J genes are TRBV2 and TRBJ1-4; TRBD1 matches at 9 bases. V was pared by 3 bases and J by 0 bases, with 11 bases of the junction left unmatched. Germline CDR1 SNHLY, CDR2 FYNNEI. The CDR3 extends over 19 amino acids. The DNA for the CDR3 is TGTGCCAGCAGTGACTTCGCGGGGACAGGGCGGCCAACTAATGAAAAACTGTTTTTT. The encoded protein is CASSDFAGTGRPTNEKLFF. Full variable domain (outside the CDR3, taken from reference TRBV2 and TRBJ1-4): EPEVTQTPSHQVTQMGQEVILRCVPISNHLYFYWYRQILGQKVEFLVSFYNNEISEKSEIFDDQFSVERPDGSNFTLKIRSTKLEDSAMYFCASSDFAGTGRPTNEKLFFGSGTQLSVL.

V usage is TRBV15 and J usage is TRBJ2-7; 10 nucleotides match TRBD1. The trim removed 0 bases at V and 2 bases at J, leaving 10 bases unmatched. This CDR3 region has 18 residues. The germline V gene has CDR1 LNHNV and CDR2 YYDKDF (reference sequence). CDR3 bases: TGTGCCACCAGCAGAGATGTCCTGGGACAGGGGATTACCTACGAGCAGTACTTC. It translates to CATSRDVLGQGITYEQYF.

This clone was recorded only once. CDR3 DNA sequence: TGTGCCAGCAGGGACAGTTTTAGCAGCAATCAGCCCCAGCATTTT. As protein: CASRDSFSSNQPQHF. The chain links TRBV28 to TRBJ1-5; D is perhaps TRBD1 (6 bases). With 6 bases removed from V and 1 base from J, the gap between germline ends came to 13 bases. This CDR3 comprises 15 residues. Germline V lookup: CDR1 MDHEN, CDR2 SYDVKM.

The CDR3 nucleotides read TGTGCCAGCAGCCCGGACAGGGGCGATGCCTACGAGCAGTACTTC. Translating gives CASSPDRGDAYEQYF. The rearrangement links TRBV11-2 to TRBJ2-7, with 9 bases matching TRBD1. Per the germline V gene, CDR1 is SGHAT and CDR2 is FQNNGV. The J segment lost 2 bases and the V segment lost 5 bases, leaving 7 bases of the junction unmatched. The CDR3 spans 15 residues. Full variable domain (missing parts from reference TRBV11-2 and TRBJ2-7): EAGVAQSPRYKIIEKRQSVAFWCNPISGHATLYWYQQILGQGPKLLIQFQNNGVVDDSQLPKDRFSAERLKGVDSTLKIQPAKLEDSAVYLCASSPDRGDAYEQYFGPGTRLTVT.

This clone appeared a few times. The chain links TRBV2 to TRBJ1-2; 8 nucleotides match TRBD1. V lost 7 bases, J lost 3 bases, and 4 bases stayed unmatched. CDR3 length: 13 residues. Germline V gene lookup returns CDR1 SNHLY and CDR2 FYNNEI. This chain's CDR3 is CASTLTGDYGYTF. CDR3 DNA: TGTGCCAGCACCTTGACAGGGGACTATGGCTACACCTTC.

This clone was counted once. The chain combines TRBV28 with TRBJ2-2, with a tentative D call TRBD1 (5 bases). Trimming removed 1 base at V and 3 bases at J, with 6 bases between. The CDR3 is 14 residues long. Germline V gene data show CDR1 as MDHEN and CDR2 as SYDVKM. This chain's CDR3 is CASSLSGYTGELFF. The DNA of the CDR3 is TGTGCCAGCAGTTTATCAGGGTACACCGGGGAGCTGTTTTTT.

The rearrangement links TRBV10-2 to TRBJ2-1; 9 nucleotides align to TRBD2. Germline values: CDR1 WSHSY, CDR2 SAAADI. V lost 0 bases, J lost 4 bases, and 7 bases stayed unmatched. This CDR3 has 17 amino acids. CDR3 DNA sequence: TGCGCCAGCAGTGAGTCGGCGGGGGGGACCCCATACAATGAGCAGTTCTTC. Amino acid sequence: CASSESAGGTPYNEQFF.

This rearrangement joins TRBV28 to TRBJ2-1, with 8 nucleotides matching TRBD2. Germline V gene data show CDR1 as MDHEN and CDR2 as SYDVKM. With 2 bases clipped from V and 5 bases from J, the junction kept 5 bases outside the gene matches. The CDR3 has 15 residues. CDR3 nucleotide sequence: TGTGCCAGCAGTTTACCGGGGGGGCTGAACAATGAGCAGTTCTTC. Translation gives CASSLPGGLNNEQFF. The full variable domain, its missing parts supplied by reference TRBV28 and TRBJ2-1, is DVKVTQSSRYLVKRTGEKVFLECVQDMDHENMFWYRQDPGLGLRLIYFSYDVKMKEKGDIPEGYSVSREKKERFSLILESASTNQTSMYLCASSLPGGLNNEQFFGPGTRLTVL.

This clone was seen a few times. V usage is TRBV6-4 and J usage is TRBJ2-2; D gene uncertain. Germline lookup yields CDR1 MRHNA and CDR2 SNTAGT. This CDR3 spans 13 amino acids. V shed 0 bases and J shed 3 bases, with 2 bases lying between them. Here the CDR3 reads CASSDSDTGELFF. The CDR3 DNA reads TGTGCCAGCAGTGACTCAGACACCGGGGAGCTGTTTTTT.

Judged by abundance, this clone is medium-sized. The chain is built from TRBV7-2 and TRBJ2-3; 8 bases fit TRBD1. This CDR3 is built from 16 residues. Germline V gene lookup returns CDR1 SGHTA and CDR2 FQGNSA. V lost 1 base to trimming and J lost 2 bases; unmatched junction nucleotides: 5. The chain's CDR3 is CASSLDQGAITDTQYF. CDR3 coding DNA: TGTGCCAGCAGCTTAGATCAGGGGGCGATCACAGATACGCAGTATTTT.

The rearrangement links TRBV7-2 to TRBJ2-7; TRBD2 aligns across 11 bases. The CDR3 is 16 residues long. The germline CDR1 and CDR2 sequences are SGHTA and FQGNSA. V trimming: 6 bases; J trimming: 4 bases; junction bases outside the gene matches: 11. CDR3 region: CASRFPWGTSGYEQYF. Here the CDR3 DNA reads TGTGCCAGCAGATTCCCTTGGGGGACTAGCGGATACGAGCAGTACTTC.

This clone has just a few counts. The gene calls are TRBV10-3 and TRBJ1-1; TRBD1 aligns across 9 bases. Trimming removed 5 bases from V and 2 bases from J; junction bases left unmatched: 3. Germline-derived CDR1 and CDR2 are ENHRY and SYGVKD. The CDR3 is 14 amino acids. The CDR3 protein is CAISNTGGNTEAFF. Written as DNA, the CDR3 is TGTGCCATCAGTAATACAGGGGGCAACACTGAAGCTTTCTTT.

This chain uses TRBV11-2 with TRBJ2-5, with a weak D call TRBD2 (5 bases). The germline V gene has CDR1 SGHAT and CDR2 FQNNGV. The CDR3 loop spans 13 amino acids. Trimming shortened V by 5 bases and J by 7 bases, and 14 bases separated the two germline ends. DNA of the CDR3: TGTGCCAGCAGCCAAATTGAACGGGGGACCCAGTACTTC. Encoded protein: CASSQIERGTQYF.